This T cell receptor beta chain was recovered during a study of CD8+ T cells in alopecia areata. Following RNA extraction, reverse transcription yielded cDNA that acted as the sequencing template. Sequencing used immunoSEQ multiplex PCR; TCRdb keeps in-frame clones, though not all of them. The sample yields around 200,000 clones, 63% seen once. CDR3 length: 14 amino acids. Trimming took 0 bases from V and 5 from J, leaving 11 bases between them. The germline V gene has CDR1 LGHNA and CDR2 YSLEER. This clone was seen only a few times. This sequence originates from a human donor with alopecia areata. This chain uses TRBV4-3 with TRBJ2-7, with D unresolved. The input for sequencing was CD4+ T cells sorted from blood, taken at week 0. In DNA form, the CDR3 reads TGCGCCAGCAGCCAAGAACTGAAGGTTGACGAGCAGTACTTC. It is translated as CASSQELKVDEQYF.